The clone carrying this T cell receptor (beta chain) showed up just a few times. As yet, its antigen is unknown. With constant-segment primers, 5'RACE yielded cDNA libraries of TCR alpha and TCR beta that carried sample barcodes and UMIs. MiXCR, applied by TCRdb to the 5' RACE reads, yields one record per CDR3 protein. The table has approximately 480,000 distinct CDR3 sequences, 15% to 20% seen once. Looked up from germline, CDR1 is SEHNR and CDR2 is FQNEAQ (reference sequence). The CDR3 covers 14 residues. V was cut by 5 bases and J by 0 bases, with 5 bases left in between. This entry comes from a study of T-cell memory formation after mild COVID-19. The study, taken as a whole, reports: There was no confirmation that second-wave clones peaking on day 37 were SARS-CoV-2 specific. Shrinking CD4+ clones were chiefly CM and EM; CD8+ ones were chiefly EMRA. Clones that contracted from day 15 to 85 were balanced CD4/CD8, while later expanders leaned CD4+.

The sample consisted of PBMCs or a T cell subset sorted from them (not recorded which). J is TRBJ2-6 and V is TRBV7-9; D remains unclear. The sequence came from an adult woman who had mild COVID-19 (a few samples of this study predate the infection). Cell type and time point are not known. The CDR3 protein is CASSVNSGANVLTF. The CDR3, as DNA: TGTGCCAGCAGCGTTAACTCTGGGGCCAACGTCCTGACTTTC.